Described below is a single TCR beta chain sequence and its context. As originally analysed: It was from reference gene primer amplification that nucleated cell counts were estimated. Some clones are missing from TCRdb's copy, which holds only in-frame ones; the method was immunoSEQ multiplex PCR. Clonal size and the V and J genes are those of that table, whereas D and trimming came from the DNA. The data contain approximately 240,000 clones, 65% to 90% of them singletons. From germline, CDR1 is SGHRS and CDR2 YFSETQ. Trimming removed 0 bases from V and 3 bases from J, with 13 bases in between. CDR3 length: 15 amino acids. The entry originates in a study of blood T cell repertoires in COVID-19. Background on the study: Samples of COVID-19 (acute and convalescent) were obtained from the United States, Italy and Spain.

This sequence joins TRBV5-1 and TRBJ2-7; possible D gene TRBD1, 5 bases. Sequences were obtained from peripheral blood. The receptor was derived from a woman aged 35 to 49 who had recovered from COVID-19. CDR3 coding DNA: TGCGCCAGCAGCTTGGCTGCAGGGATCGACTACGAGCAGTACTTC. It is translated as CASSLAAGIDYEQYF.